The 2 T cell receptor beta chains reported below all come from one sample, sequenced in a study of blood T cells in healthy people across ages (dated by TCRdb to 2015 to 2017). The library was built by means of 5' RACE. TCRdb names Illumina HiSeq 2500 as the instrument used. The second PCR ran for about 6 to 12 cycles and used a J-beta primer mix along with a sample-barcoded 5' primer. TCRdb took the public reads, trimmed them with fastp at Q25, ran MiXCR for clone calling and kept in-frame beta chains. Rows with a matching CDR3 protein are joined into one entry that keeps the most common DNA and genes. In all, the sample holds roughly 1,500,000 distinct CDR3 sequences, and almost 35% of those were seen once. The ten largest make up about 11% of the sample. Input material: blood. The receptors stem from a woman aged 30 to 39 in good health.

This chain links TRBV20-1 with TRBJ1-5; 8 bases agree with TRBD1. The J segment lost 5 bases and the V segment lost 4 bases, leaving 4 bases of the junction unmatched. The CDR3 spans 13 residues. From germline, CDR1 is DFQATT and CDR2 SNEGSKA (reference sequence). The CDR3 coding sequence is TGCAGTGCTAACCCGACAGGGGATCAGCCCCAGCATTTT. Protein product: CSANPTGDQPQHF.

This clonotype was seen a few times. The rearrangement links TRBV6-1 to TRBJ2-7; D is uncertain. The germline gives CDR1 MNHNS, CDR2 SASEGT. Trimming took off 3 bases at V and 0 bases at J, with 12 bases between the two ends. This CDR3 spans 15 amino acids. The CDR3 reads CASSDESWYSYEQYF. CDR3 DNA: TGTGCCAGCAGTGACGAGAGCTGGTACTCCTACGAGCAGTACTTC.